This passage covers 32 T cell receptor beta chains from one sample sequenced in a study of blood T cells in healthy people across ages. The use of a sample-barcoded 5' primer and a J-beta primer mix characterized a second PCR of roughly 7 to 12 cycles. MiXCR, applied by TCRdb to the 5' RACE reads, yields one record per CDR3 protein. This table has roughly 2 million distinct CDR3 sequences, 49% appearing once. Sequenced sample: blood. The receptors come from a woman in her forties in good health.

The chain combines TRBV12-3 or TRBV12-4 with TRBJ2-3; D perhaps matches TRBD2 (6 bases). The CDR3 is made up of 16 amino acids. V lost 3 bases, J lost 2 bases, and 15 bases lay in between. CDR3 coding DNA: TGTGCCAGCAGTTTCGGGGTTCGGAGGGACACAGATACGCAGTATTTT. This sequence encodes CASSFGVRRDTDTQYF.

The chain carries TRBV24-1 and TRBJ2-5, with TRBD2 matching over 11 bases. The ends lost 4 bases at V and 4 bases at J; junction bases unmatched: 4. Germline CDR1 KGHDR, CDR2 SFDVKD. The CDR3 is made up of 15 amino acids. The CDR3, as DNA: TGTGCCACCAGTGACCCTAGCGGGGGGCCAGAGACCCAGTACTTC. Translating it yields CATSDPSGGPETQYF.

This clonotype was recorded a few times. This chain links TRBV7-3 with TRBJ1-2; D gene unclear. Germline V CDR1 and CDR2: SGHTA, FQGTGA. The CDR3 length is 14 residues. V was pared by 0 bases and J by 7 bases, with 12 bases between. CDR3 coding DNA: TGTGCCAGCAGCTTAACGGCTGGGGTTGGTGGCTACACCTTC. Protein product: CASSLTAGVGGYTF.

The gene calls are TRBV27 and TRBJ2-1; 12 bases map to TRBD1. This CDR3 comprises 15 residues. CDR1 MNHEY and CDR2 SMNVEV come from the germline V gene (reference sequence). The ends lost 6 bases at V and 7 bases at J; junction bases unmatched: 7. CDR3 DNA: TGTGCCAGCAGAGTCCGGGACAGGGGGCTTAATGAGCAGTTCTTC. It translates to CASRVRDRGLNEQFF.

The chain combines TRBV20-1 with TRBJ1-5; TRBD1 matches at 10 bases. V shed 6 bases and J 6 bases; nucleotides not matched to a gene: 11. Germline CDR1 DFQATT, CDR2 SNEGSKA (reference sequence). The CDR3 sequence is 15 residues long. CDR3 in DNA: TGCAGTGCAAACCGGGACAGGGGTGGGGGTCAGCCCCAGCATTTT. This codes for CSANRDRGGGQPQHF.

J is TRBJ2-7 and V is TRBV12-3 or TRBV12-4; TRBD1 might be the D (6 bases). This CDR3 comprises 14 residues. The V end was cut by 5 bases, the J end by 10 bases, with 21 bases between. The CDR3 spells CASSPGHSDPPQYF. DNA for the CDR3: TGTGCCAGCAGTCCGGGACATTCAGATCCTCCCCAGTACTTC.

The chain combines TRBV20-1 with TRBJ2-1; 9 nucleotides match TRBD2. The V segment lost 4 bases and the J segment 4 bases; nucleotides outside the gene matches: 8. CDR3 length: 15 residues. Germline-derived CDR1 and CDR2 are DFQATT and SNEGSKA (reference sequence). For the CDR3, the DNA is TGCAGTGCTATTGGGCTAGCGGGGAGATACAATGAGCAGTTCTTC. Its translation: CSAIGLAGRYNEQFF.

This clonotype was detected a few times. This chain uses TRBV12-3 or TRBV12-4 with TRBJ2-7; 9 bases match TRBD2. V lost 6 bases and J lost 1; bases outside the gene matches: 4. CDR3 length: 14 amino acids. CDR3 nucleotide sequence: TGTGCCAGCAGCGCGGGGGGGCTATCCTACGAGCAGTACTTC. Protein: CASSAGGLSYEQYF.

The chain combines TRBV18 with TRBJ1-1, with TRBD1 matching 11 bases. Germline CDR1 KGHSH, CDR2 LQKENI. V lost 2 bases to trimming and J lost 6 bases; unmatched junction nucleotides: 11. This CDR3 spans 17 amino acids. The CDR3 reads CASSPIGTGGGGAEAFF. CDR3 DNA sequence: TGTGCCAGCTCACCAATCGGGACAGGGGGTGGTGGCGCTGAAGCTTTCTTT. The full variable domain, completed using reference TRBV18 and TRBJ1-1, is NAGVMQNPRHLVRRRGQEARLRCSPMKGHSHVYWYRQLPEEGLKFMVYLQKENIIDESGMPKERFSAEFPKEGPSILRIQQVVRGDSAAYFCASSPIGTGGGGAEAFFGQGTRLTVV.

This clonotype has a handful of counts. This sequence joins TRBV6-2 or TRBV6-3 and TRBJ2-5; D call uncertain. V lost 0 bases, J lost 3 bases, and 8 bases lay in between. Germline CDR1 MNHEY, CDR2 SVGEGT. CDR3 size: 14 residues. CDR3 loop: CASSYSWSKETQYF. DNA for the CDR3: TGTGCCAGCAGTTACTCGTGGAGTAAAGAGACCCAGTACTTC.

CDR3 nucleotide sequence: TGTGCCAGCAGTGCTCAGGCCCAGTACTTC. Translated: CASSAQAQYF. The V call is TRBV2, the J call TRBJ2-5; D remains unclear. The germline V and J ends were trimmed by 4 bases and 9 bases, with 6 bases remaining between them. In germline, CDR1 is SNHLY, CDR2 FYNNEI. The CDR3 contains 10 residues. Full variable domain (outside the CDR3, taken from reference TRBV2 and TRBJ2-5): EPEVTQTPSHQVTQMGQEVILRCVPISNHLYFYWYRQILGQKVEFLVSFYNNEISEKSEIFDDQFSVERPDGSNFTLKIRSTKLEDSAMYFCASSAQAQYFGPGTRLLVL.

The chain is built from TRBV6-6 and TRBJ1-1; D is unclear. The CDR3 has 9 amino acids. V gave up 6 bases and J gave up 8 bases, with 4 bases separating them. Germline lookup yields CDR1 MNHNY and CDR2 SVGAGI (reference sequence). CDR3 sequence reads: CASSQEAFF. The DNA for the CDR3 is TGTGCCAGCAGCCAGGAAGCTTTCTTT.

The rearrangement joins TRBV7-9 to TRBJ1-2; unclear D gene. The CDR3 is made up of 13 amino acids. V lost 4 bases to trimming and J lost 6 bases, with 12 bases between them. Germline loops: CDR1 SEHNR, CDR2 FQNEAQ (reference sequence). The CDR3 loop is CASSSDEMDGYTF. CDR3 bases: TGTGCCAGCAGCTCGGATGAGATGGATGGCTACACCTTC. The full variable domain, in which reference TRBV7-9 and TRBJ1-2 provide the parts outside the CDR3, is DTGVSQNPRHKITKRGQNVTFRCDPISEHNRLYWYRQTLGQGPEFLTYFQNEAQLEKSRLLSDRFSAERPKGSFSTLEIQRTEQGDSAMYLCASSSDEMDGYTFGSGTRLTVV.

The chain employs TRBV12-3 or TRBV12-4 and TRBJ2-1; TRBD1 matches 8 bases. There are 14 residues in the CDR3. V lost 2 bases and J lost 6; bases outside the gene matches: 3. The chain's CDR3 is CASSLRTGINEQFF. For the CDR3, the DNA is TGTGCCAGCAGTTTAAGGACAGGGATCAATGAGCAGTTCTTC.

This chain joins TRBV27 and TRBJ1-4; D remains unclear. From germline, CDR1 is MNHEY and CDR2 SMNVEV (reference sequence). The V end was cut by 7 bases, the J end by 8 bases, with 14 bases between. CDR3 length: 13 amino acids. The CDR3 spells CASKQFNWEKLFF. The CDR3 DNA is TGTGCCAGCAAACAGTTTAATTGGGAAAAACTGTTTTTT.

The rearrangement uses TRBV28 and TRBJ2-4, with D perhaps TRBD1 or TRBD2 (5 bases each). The tail of the sequence fits TRBJ2-5 better, so the J call may be wrong. CDR1 and CDR2 (germline): MDHEN, SYDVKM. The CDR3 sequence is 16 residues long. CDR3 coding DNA: TGTGCCAGCAGTTCATACGTACGTGGGACCGTAGAGACCCAGTACTTC. This translates into CASSSYVRGTVETQYF.

This clonotype appeared a single time. The gene calls are TRBV2 and TRBJ1-4, with D unresolved. This CDR3 comprises 15 residues. V was pared by 6 bases and J by 0 bases, with 11 bases between. Germline V CDR1 and CDR2: SNHLY, FYNNEI. The CDR3 bases are TGTGCCAGCAGGAAGACCGGGACAACTAATGAAAAACTGTTTTTT. This gives the protein CASRKTGTTNEKLFF.

The chain employs TRBV27 and TRBJ2-3; D is uncertain. The CDR3 is 15 amino acids. V lost 4 bases to trimming and J lost 2 bases, with 13 bases between them. CDR1 MNHEY and CDR2 SMNVEV come from the germline V gene (reference sequence). CDR3 in amino acids: CASSSSQIYTDTQYF. For the CDR3, the DNA is TGTGCCAGCAGTTCTTCCCAGATATACACAGATACGCAGTATTTT.

In DNA, the CDR3 is TGTGCCAGCAGCGCTAGCGGGATTAGCACAGATACGCAGTATTTT. Its protein is CASSASGISTDTQYF. V gene TRBV9 combines with J gene TRBJ2-3; TRBD2 matches at 9 bases. This CDR3 is 15 amino acids long. V lost 3 bases, J lost 0 bases, and 2 bases stayed unmatched. The germline gives CDR1 SGDLS, CDR2 YYNGEE.

This clonotype was observed once. CDR3 sequence reads: CASSSLAGGRNIQYF. For the CDR3, the DNA is TGTGCCAGCAGTTCACTAGCGGGGGGAAGGAACATTCAGTACTTC. This chain links TRBV28 with TRBJ2-4; 12 nucleotides agree with TRBD2. V lost 4 bases to trimming and J lost 7 bases; unmatched junction nucleotides: 5. This CDR3 is 15 amino acids long. The V gene's germline CDR1 is MDHEN and CDR2 SYDVKM.

This clonotype occurred a few times. The chain uses TRBV27 and TRBJ2-4, with D unclear. Germline CDR1 MNHEY, CDR2 SMNVEV (reference sequence). CDR3 length: 16 residues. Trimming removed 0 bases at V and 4 bases at J, with 13 bases between. CDR3 protein: CASSLSGGRPKNIQYF. The CDR3 DNA reads as TGTGCCAGCAGTTTATCGGGTGGCAGGCCTAAAAACATTCAGTACTTC.

This chain links TRBV9 with TRBJ1-6, with 10 bases lining up with TRBD1. The CDR3 is made up of 15 amino acids. Trimming took 0 bases from V and 9 from J; bases not matched to a gene: 3. CDR1 SGDLS and CDR2 YYNGEE come from the germline V gene. CDR3 region: CASSVAGQGFSPLHF. CDR3 in DNA: TGTGCCAGCAGCGTAGCGGGACAGGGGTTTTCACCCCTCCACTTT. The whole variable domain, remainder taken from reference TRBV9 and TRBJ1-6, is DSGVTQTPKHLITATGQRVTLRCSPRSGDLSVYWYQQSLDQGLQFLIQYYNGEERAKGNILERFSAQQFPDLHSELNLSSLELGDSALYFCASSVAGQGFSPLHFGNGTRLTVT.

The chain couples TRBV4-3 to TRBJ2-5, with 8 bases aligning to TRBD2. CDR1 is LGHNA, CDR2 YSLEER, per germline. CDR3 length: 17 residues. The trim removed 0 bases at V and 2 bases at J, leaving 8 bases unmatched. This CDR3 is CASSQDYAGGLQETQYF. The CDR3, as DNA: TGCGCCAGCAGCCAAGACTATGCGGGGGGCCTTCAAGAGACCCAGTACTTC.

CDR3 sequence: CASSPSGTGTGTYNEQFF. CDR3 in DNA: TGCGCCAGCAGCCCCAGCGGCACCGGGACAGGGACATACAATGAGCAGTTCTTC. The chain carries TRBV4-3 and TRBJ2-1; 9 bases match TRBD1. The CDR3 has 18 residues. Trimming cost V 4 bases and J 4 bases; bases outside gene matches: 14. The V gene's germline CDR1 is LGHNA and CDR2 YSLEER.

In nucleotides, the CDR3 is TGTGCCAGCAGCCCGCGGGACCTCGACTATGGCTACACCTTC. This sequence encodes CASSPRDLDYGYTF. This rearrangement joins TRBV13 to TRBJ1-2; tentatively, D is TRBD1 (5 bases). The CDR3 spans 14 residues. Germline V gene sequence: CDR1 PRHDT, CDR2 FYEKMQ (reference sequence). Trimming took off 5 bases at V and 3 bases at J, with 13 bases between the two ends.

Only a few counts were recorded for this clonotype. The J gene is TRBJ2-3, the V gene TRBV12-3 or TRBV12-4; no reliable D call. Trimming pared 5 bases from V and 6 bases from J, leaving 15 bases between. The CDR3 length is 14 residues. The CDR3 spells CASSVTISRDTQYF. The CDR3 DNA reads as TGTGCCAGCAGTGTAACAATTAGCCGGGATACGCAGTATTTT.

This chain joins TRBV28 and TRBJ2-5; D gene unclear. V lost 5 bases and J lost 5, with 12 bases in between. The CDR3 contains 13 residues. CDR1 and CDR2 from the germline V gene are MDHEN and SYDVKM. The CDR3, as DNA: TGTGCCAGCAGTCAGAACACCCAGGAGACCCAGTACTTC. This sequence encodes CASSQNTQETQYF.

The rearrangement links TRBV13 to TRBJ2-7; D gene unclear. Judging by the DNA end, TRBJ2-5 fits better; the J call may be wrong. The germline CDR1 and CDR2 sequences are PRHDT and FYEKMQ (reference sequence). This CDR3 region has 14 residues. The CDR3 DNA is TGTGCCAGCAGCCTGTGGACGGCCCAAGAGACCCAGTACTTC. This translates into CASSLWTAQETQYF.

This clonotype was recorded a few times. The chain is built from TRBV27 and TRBJ2-7; D might be TRBD2 (5 bases). V was trimmed by 3 bases and J by 3 bases, leaving 12 bases between them. This CDR3 has 14 amino acids. Looked up from germline, CDR1 is MNHEY and CDR2 is SMNVEV (reference sequence). The DNA for the CDR3 is TGTGCCAGCAGTTTTACGGGGAGTGACTACGAGCAGTACTTC. This codes for CASSFTGSDYEQYF.

V is TRBV4-1 and J is TRBJ2-3; D gene ambiguous. Germline CDR1 reads MGHRA; CDR2 reads YSYEKL. The CDR3 runs 15 residues. The V gene lost 0 bases and the J gene lost 6 bases, with 13 bases spanning the gap. The CDR3 sequence: CASSQEGLVPDTQYF. DNA for the CDR3: TGCGCCAGCAGCCAAGAAGGGCTAGTCCCCGATACGCAGTATTTT.

V gene TRBV7-9 combines with J gene TRBJ2-1; weak D call: TRBD2 (6 bases). This CDR3 is 13 amino acids long. The V and J ends lost 4 bases and 13 bases respectively, with 17 bases between them. In germline, CDR1 is SEHNR, CDR2 FQNEAQ (reference sequence). The CDR3 sequence is CASSSTIAETQFF. The CDR3 DNA sequence: TGTGCCAGCAGCTCGACAATAGCGGAGACCCAGTTCTTC.

The chain carries TRBV4-3 and TRBJ2-3; D is perhaps TRBD2 (6 bases). Trimming removed 5 bases at V and 3 bases at J, with 12 bases between. From germline, CDR1 is LGHNA and CDR2 YSLEER. The CDR3 runs 14 residues. This chain's CDR3 is CASSNRGNTDTQYF. In nucleotides, the CDR3 is TGCGCCAGCAGCAACCGGGGGAATACAGATACGCAGTATTTT.